The 28 T cell receptor beta chains below all came from one sample that was sequenced in a study of kidney transplant recipient with SARS-CoV-2 infection. TCRdb used MiXCR to reprocess the reads, holding one entry per CDR3 protein. The sample lists roughly 230,000 distinct CDR3 sequences; under 30% were seen once. The sequencing used a blood sample, collected at baseline and around day 120 from a kidney transplant recipient. Receptors originate from a male patient younger than 45 who had COVID-19 and was a kidney transplant recipient. The graft donor may be the source of some T cells.

About this clonotype: Since a much larger clone is just one base distant, this may be a read error. The V and J genes are TRBV6-5 and TRBJ1-1, with TRBD1 identical over 10 bases. CDR1 and CDR2 from the germline V gene are MNHEY and SVGAGI. The CDR3 has 12 amino acids. The CDR3 coding sequence is TGTACCAGCAGCAACGGACAGGGGGTAACTTTCTTT. It codes for CTSSNGQGVTFF.

This clonotype came up many times. The rearrangement joins TRBV2 to TRBJ1-2; TRBD1 matches at 9 bases. After removal of 6 bases from V and 4 bases from J, the junction contained 6 bases not matched to a gene. Germline lookup yields CDR1 SNHLY and CDR2 FYNNEI. This CDR3 has 14 residues. CDR3: CASRAQGAIYGYTF. The CDR3 bases are TGTGCCAGCAGGGCACAGGGGGCGATCTATGGCTACACCTTC.

This clonotype showed up many times. The rearrangement uses TRBV6-6 and TRBJ2-6; D is undetermined. CDR3 length equals 17 residues. Germline V lookup: CDR1 MNHNY, CDR2 SVGAGI (reference sequence). Trimming took off 0 bases at V and 1 base at J, with 10 bases between the two ends. The CDR3 DNA follows: TGTGCCAGCAGTTACTCAGGGTTCGGGTCTGGGGCCAACGTCCTGACTTTC. Amino acid sequence: CASSYSGFGSGANVLTF.

Regarding this clonotype: Possible read error: a much larger clone is one base away. The chain carries TRBV7-9 and TRBJ2-3; D remains ambiguous. This CDR3 region has 16 residues. Germline values: CDR1 SEHNR, CDR2 FQNEAQ (reference sequence). The CDR3 loop reads CASSLSPPNVGYEQHF. The CDR3 region has the DNA TGTGCCAGCAGCTTAAGTCCGCCCAATGTGGGCTACGAGCAGCACTTC.

Comment on this clonotype: A read error may explain this, as a much larger clone is one base away. The J gene is TRBJ1-4, the V gene TRBV7-9, with D perhaps matching TRBD1 (5 bases). The germline CDR1 and CDR2 sequences are SEHNR and FQNEAQ (reference sequence). The V end was cut by 2 bases, the J end by 8 bases, with 21 bases between. This CDR3 is built from 17 residues. CDR3 in DNA: TGTGCCAGCAGCTTATTCAGCGGGCCCTTATGGGGGGAAAAACTGTTTTTT. Residues: CASSLFSGPLWGEKLFF.

Points on this clonotype: A much larger clone differs from this one at a single base, so this may be a read error. The DNA of the CDR3 is TGTGCCAGCTCACCAAGTCGGGAGATCTACAATGAGAAGTTCTTC. Translating it yields CASSPSREIYNEKFF. The rearrangement joins TRBV18 to TRBJ2-1, with D tentatively TRBD2 (6 bases). The CDR3 spans 15 residues. Germline V gene lookup returns CDR1 KGHSH and CDR2 LQKENI.

The sample holds many counts of this clonotype. V is TRBV5-6 and J is TRBJ1-2; no firm D call. The CDR3 contains 16 residues. Trimming left V 6 bases short and J 4 bases short, with 22 bases between. Germline V gives CDR1 SGHDT, CDR2 YYEEEE. In DNA, the CDR3 is TGTGCCAGCACTTGCTTCAATAGTCGAAAGACCTATGGCTACACCTTC. This translates into CASTCFNSRKTYGYTF.

Many counts were recorded for this clonotype. This sequence joins TRBV2 and TRBJ2-7, with 9 positions matching TRBD1. The CDR3 loop spans 14 amino acids. Trimming cost V 6 bases and J 3 bases; bases outside gene matches: 6. Germline V CDR1 and CDR2: SNHLY, FYNNEI. DNA of the CDR3: TGTGCCAGCAGGGCCGGGACAGGGTTCTACGAGCAGTACTTC. Protein product: CASRAGTGFYEQYF.

The sample holds many counts of this clonotype. The chain carries TRBV10-1 and TRBJ1-2; D gene ambiguous. The CDR3 covers 17 residues. The germline V gene has CDR1 WNHNN and CDR2 SYGVQD (reference sequence). Trimming removed 5 bases at V and 4 bases at J, with 23 bases between. As DNA, the CDR3 is TGCGCCAGCAGTTATGCTCCAAGATCGCGAAAGACCTATGGCTACACCTTC. This codes for CASSYAPRSRKTYGYTF.

The chain combines TRBV21-1 with TRBJ2-3; TRBD2, as called in the table, went unchecked against the DNA. TRBV21-1 is shown as a pseudogene. The CDR3 consists of 17 residues. The CDR3 nucleotides are TGTGCCAGCAGTTGGCCACTAGCTACAGTCATGCAAGATGCGCAGTATTTT. Translating it yields CASSWPLATVMQDAQYF.

Ten or more counts support this clonotype. CDR3 in DNA: TGTGCCAGCAGCTTGCGGGGTGGGACCGGGGAGCTGTTTTTT. It codes for CASSLRGGTGELFF. V gene TRBV7-2 combines with J gene TRBJ2-2; perhaps TRBD2 as D (6 bases). Germline V gene data show CDR1 as SGHTA and CDR2 as FQGNSA. This CDR3 spans 14 amino acids. With 3 bases removed from V and 5 bases from J, the gap between germline ends came to 10 bases. The variable domain in full, completed from reference TRBV7-2 and TRBJ2-2, reads GAGVSQSPSNKVTEKGKDVELRCDPISGHTALYWYRQSLGQGLEFLIYFQGNSAPDKSGLPSDRFSAERTGGSVSTLTIQRTQQEDSAVYLCASSLRGGTGELFFGEGSRLTVL.

This clonotype was seen a few times. This chain connects TRBV7-2 to TRBJ2-1, with 7 nucleotides matching TRBD2. The CDR3 length is 14 residues. The V and J ends lost 3 bases and 8 bases, in that order; junction bases with no gene match: 7. CDR1 SGHTA and CDR2 FQGNSA come from the germline V gene. The CDR3 loop reads CASSFGGGDYEQFF. In DNA, the CDR3 is TGTGCCAGCAGCTTCGGGGGAGGGGACTATGAGCAGTTCTTC.

This clonotype was counted between two and nine times. This chain joins TRBV10-2 and TRBJ1-3; perhaps TRBD1 as D (5 bases). V was clipped by 6 bases and J by 0 bases, with 12 bases between them. Germline V gene sequence: CDR1 WSHSY, CDR2 SAAADI. The CDR3 totals 15 residues. The CDR3 loop reads CASSPDTFSGNTIYF. For the CDR3, the DNA is TGCGCCAGCAGCCCGGACACTTTCTCTGGAAACACCATATATTTT.

Concerning this clonotype itself: This clone may be a read error of a much larger clone one base away. J is TRBJ2-2 and V is TRBV3-1; D remains ambiguous. The CDR3 has 18 amino acids. CDR1 and CDR2 from the germline V gene are LGHDT and YNNKEL (reference sequence). The CDR3 region has the DNA TGTGCCAGCAGCCCCACGTGTCCCATTTCAGGCTTGACCGAGGAGCTGTTTTTT. It translates to CASSPTCPISGLTEELFF.

This clonotype was counted ten times or more. This CDR3 reads CASSSGTQMKQRGTEAFF. The CDR3 DNA is TGCGCCAGCAGCTCCGGAACCCAAATGAAACAAAGGGGCACTGAAGCTTTCTTT. The V call is TRBV5-1, the J call TRBJ1-1; possible D gene TRBD1, 5 bases. V dropped 3 bases and J dropped 4 bases, with 25 bases sitting between them. Looked up from germline, CDR1 is SGHRS and CDR2 is YFSETQ. This CDR3 is built from 18 residues.

This clonotype came up many times. The V and J genes are TRBV7-6 and TRBJ1-5; D not certain. The germline V and J ends were trimmed by 0 bases and 9 bases, with 12 bases remaining between them. Germline CDR1 SGHVS, CDR2 FNYEAQ. The CDR3 length is 14 residues. CDR3 DNA: TGTGCCAGCAGCTTAGCAGTGGGGTCTTGGCCCCAGCATTTT. Translation: CASSLAVGSWPQHF.

A remark on this clonotype: A clone one base away is much larger, so this may be a read error. V is TRBV7-6 and J is TRBJ1-2, with unresolved D. The CDR3 runs to 17 residues. V was cut by 8 bases and J by 4 bases, with 26 bases left in between. The V gene's germline CDR1 is SGHVS and CDR2 FNYEAQ. CDR3 coding DNA: TGTGCCAGCGGCCAAGAGCGTGAATCTCGAAAGACCTATGGCTACACCTTC. This translates into CASGQERESRKTYGYTF.

For this clonotype: Just one base apart from a much larger clone, this may be a read error. The rearrangement joins TRBV28 to TRBJ1-2; D gene unclear. Germline V CDR1 and CDR2: MDHEN, SYDVKM. The length of the CDR3 is 14 residues. The CDR3 spells CASGLSSNNYGYTF. The CDR3 DNA is TGTGCCAGCGGTTTATCCAGTAATAACTATGGCTACACCTTC.

V is TRBV19 and J is TRBJ2-1; D possibly corresponds to TRBD2 (5 bases). Germline lookup yields CDR1 LNHDA and CDR2 SQIVND (reference sequence). The CDR3 has 12 amino acids. V was pared by 1 base and J by 13 bases, with 11 bases between. In DNA form, the CDR3 reads TGTGCCAGTAGTATAGCGGGAACGGGACAGTTCTTC. It yields the protein CASSIAGTGQFF.

This clonotype was recorded many times. The chain couples TRBV3-2 to TRBJ2-7. TRBV3-2 is a pseudogene. This CDR3 region has 12 residues. CDR3 in amino acids: CASSHRPYEQYF. In nucleotides, the CDR3 is TGTGCCAGCAGCCATCGTCCCTACGAGCAGTACTTC.

In this sample, this clonotype turned up many times. The CDR3 here is CASSTQAGELFF. The CDR3 nucleotides read TGTGCCAGCAGCACACAGGCCGGGGAGCTGTTTTTT. The chain recombines TRBV5-4 with TRBJ2-2; a possible D gene is TRBD1 (5 bases). Trimming stripped 4 bases from V and 6 bases from J, with 7 bases between. This CDR3 region has 12 residues. In germline, CDR1 is SGHNT, CDR2 YYREEE (reference sequence).

The table lists this clonotype with many counts. The V and J genes are TRBV11-2 and TRBJ1-4; D is perhaps TRBD1 (6 bases). Trimming took off 4 bases at V and 5 bases at J, with 14 bases between the two ends. Germline CDR1 is SGHAT and CDR2 is FQNNGV. This CDR3 is 15 amino acids long. CDR3 region: CASSYRGQGNEKLFF. The DNA for the CDR3 is TGTGCCAGCAGCTACCGGGGGCAGGGCAATGAAAAACTGTTTTTT.

The V call is TRBV7-3, the J call TRBJ1-2, with no clear D. The germline gives CDR1 SGHTA, CDR2 FQGTGA. Deletions cut 4 bases from V and 4 bases from J, with 22 bases between. CDR3 length: 17 amino acids. The CDR3 region is CASSWSKDARKTYGYTF. Here the CDR3 DNA reads TGTGCCAGCAGCTGGTCGAAAGACGCTAGAAAGACCTATGGCTACACCTTC.

This clonotype appeared a single time. This may come from a read error, since a much larger clone is one base off. The chain recombines TRBV5-4 with TRBJ1-4, with 7 bases matching TRBD1. V gave up 7 bases and J gave up 2 bases; unmatched junction bases: 8. The germline V gene encodes CDR1 SGHNT and CDR2 YYREEE (reference sequence). The CDR3 has 15 residues. CDR3 in amino acids: CASGFDRATNEKLFF. CDR3 in DNA: TGTGCCAGCGGTTTCGACAGGGCGACTAATGAAAAACTGTTTTTT.

The J gene is TRBJ2-4, the V gene TRBV2; D tentatively reads TRBD1 or TRBD2 (5 bases each). With the DNA end fitting TRBJ2-1 better, the J assignment may be wrong. The CDR3 length is 13 residues. Germline CDR1 SNHLY, CDR2 FYNNEI. The CDR3, as DNA: TGTGCCAGCACCTCCTGGGGGTACAATGAGCAGTTCTTC. The encoded protein is CASTSWGYNEQFF.

Comments on this clonotype: A read error is possible here, since a much larger clone lies one base away. The chain employs TRBV24-1 and TRBJ2-5, with a tentative D call TRBD1 (6 bases). Germline lookup yields CDR1 KGHDR and CDR2 SFDVKD. CDR3 length: 15 amino acids. For the CDR3, the DNA is TGTGCCACCAGTGATCAGGGACAATACCAAGAGACCCGGTACTTC. It encodes CATSDQGQYQETRYF.

In its sample, this clonotype was seen a few times. J is TRBJ2-5 and V is TRBV19; 7 bases line up with TRBD2. Germline trimming cut 5 bases from V and 5 bases from J; bases unmatched to any gene: 8. This CDR3 comprises 14 residues. CDR1 is LNHDA, CDR2 SQIVND, per germline (reference sequence). The CDR3: CASSPIAGWETQYF. In DNA form, the CDR3 reads TGTGCCAGTAGTCCCATAGCGGGCTGGGAGACCCAGTACTTC.

The CDR3 here is CASSQEGRQGGFSRYNEQFF. As DNA, the CDR3 is TGTGCCAGCAGCCAAGAAGGTAGGCAGGGAGGTTTTTCCAGATACAATGAGCAGTTCTTC. This chain links TRBV14 with TRBJ2-1, with TRBD2 as a possible D gene (6 bases). The CDR3 covers 20 residues. In germline, CDR1 is SGHDN, CDR2 FVKESK. V lost 0 bases, J lost 4 bases, and 25 bases lay in between. The variable domain in full, with the rest retrieved from reference TRBV14 and TRBJ2-1, is EAGVTQFPSHSVIEKGQTVTLRCDPISGHDNLYWYRRVMGKEIKFLLHFVKESKQDESGMPNNRFLAERTGGTYSTLKVQPAELEDSGVYFCASSQEGRQGGFSRYNEQFFGPGTRLTVL.